Given below is one T cell receptor (beta chain) in context. Its target antigen remains unknown. No base quality information exists; no much larger clone differs at one position. This record belongs to a study of T cells after somatic rescue of genetic block (dated by TCRdb to 2020 to 2022). Background for the entire study: The study assessed how robust, over the long term, a T-cell system was when the system had developed through somatic rescue of a genetic block in T-cell development.

Library generation was performed with the immunoSEQ multiplex PCR assay. TCRdb holds this immuneACCESS table with in-frame rearrangements only. Some clones are missing; in checked studies, unresolved V genes explain under half, and the rest has no known cause. The sample includes 95,000 to 120,000 clones, with approximately 90% observed a single time. About 1.5% of the sample rests with the top ten. The sample was peripheral blood mononuclear cells (PBMCs). The receptor was isolated from a woman younger than 30.

The DNA sequence is TGTGCCAGCAGTGCGGACCCTAATTGGGGCCGCTACAATCAGCCCCAGCATTTT. Translated, it reads CASSADPNWGRYNQPQHF. The chain employs TRBV6-1 and TRBJ1-5; TRBD1 is perhaps the D gene, given 5 matching bases. The junction carries 22 bases between V and J, which are trimmed by 4 bases and 3 bases respectively. Via the germline V gene, CDR1 is MNHNS and CDR2 SASEGT. The cysteine opens and the phenylalanine closes a CDR3 of 18 amino acids. Only the CDR3 region is kept as DNA, spanning 54 bases read in frame from base 1.